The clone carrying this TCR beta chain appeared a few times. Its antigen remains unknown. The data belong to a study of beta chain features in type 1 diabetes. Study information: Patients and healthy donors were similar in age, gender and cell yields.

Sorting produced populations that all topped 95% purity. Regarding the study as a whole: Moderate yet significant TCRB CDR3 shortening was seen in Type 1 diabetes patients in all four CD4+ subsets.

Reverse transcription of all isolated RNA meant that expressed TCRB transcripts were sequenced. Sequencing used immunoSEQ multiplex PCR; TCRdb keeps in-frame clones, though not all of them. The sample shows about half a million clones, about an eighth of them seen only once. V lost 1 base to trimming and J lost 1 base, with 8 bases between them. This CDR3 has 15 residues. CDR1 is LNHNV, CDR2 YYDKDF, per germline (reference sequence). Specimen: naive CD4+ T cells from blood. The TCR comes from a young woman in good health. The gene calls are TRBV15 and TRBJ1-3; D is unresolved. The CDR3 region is CATSRGSRSGNTIYF. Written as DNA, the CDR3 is TGTGCCACCAGCAGAGGTAGCAGGTCTGGAAACACCATATATTTT.